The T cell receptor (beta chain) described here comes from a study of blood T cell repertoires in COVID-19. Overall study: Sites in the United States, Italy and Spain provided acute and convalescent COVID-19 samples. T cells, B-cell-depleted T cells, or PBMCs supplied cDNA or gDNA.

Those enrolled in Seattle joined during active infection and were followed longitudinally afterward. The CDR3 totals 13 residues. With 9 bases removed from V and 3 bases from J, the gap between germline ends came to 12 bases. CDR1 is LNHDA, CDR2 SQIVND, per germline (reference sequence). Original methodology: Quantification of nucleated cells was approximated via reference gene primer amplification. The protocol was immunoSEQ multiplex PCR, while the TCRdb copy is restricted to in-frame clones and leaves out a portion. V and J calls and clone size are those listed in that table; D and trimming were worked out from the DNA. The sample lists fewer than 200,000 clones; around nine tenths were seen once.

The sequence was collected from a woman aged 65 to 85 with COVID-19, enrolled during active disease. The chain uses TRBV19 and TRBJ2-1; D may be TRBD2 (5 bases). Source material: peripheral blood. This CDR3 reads CASQRTFYNEQFF. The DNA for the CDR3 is TGTGCCAGCCAAAGGACTTTCTACAATGAGCAGTTCTTC.